This entry is about one T cell receptor (beta chain). Its antigen target is currently unknown. The input lacks base qualities; no much larger clone sits a single base away. From the germline V gene (reference sequence), CDR1 is MNHEY and CDR2 is SMNVEV. V and J lose 4 bases and 0 bases, and a span of 3 bases separates them. From cysteine to phenylalanine, the CDR3 is 12 amino acids long. Only the CDR3 DNA stays, 36 bases, in frame from base 1. Libraries were constructed by the immunoSEQ multiplex PCR assay. The clones in this table, taken by TCRdb from immuneACCESS, are in-frame only. Not every clone is retained; where verified, under half of the shortfall comes from an unresolved V gene, and the cause of the rest is unknown. The sample has about 97,000 clones on record, under 96% of them singletons. The ten largest make up approximately 0.2% of the sample. This sample was taken from a study of technical replicates of blood from several donors (dated by TCRdb to between 2016 and 2019).

The sample taken for sequencing was T cells isolated from PBMCs. The chain is made from TRBV27 and TRBJ1-1, with the D gene not clear enough to name. The TCR originated in a human donor in good health. The nucleotide sequence reads TGTGCCAGCAGTTCCATGAACACTGAAGCTTTCTTT. The translation is CASSSMNTEAFF.